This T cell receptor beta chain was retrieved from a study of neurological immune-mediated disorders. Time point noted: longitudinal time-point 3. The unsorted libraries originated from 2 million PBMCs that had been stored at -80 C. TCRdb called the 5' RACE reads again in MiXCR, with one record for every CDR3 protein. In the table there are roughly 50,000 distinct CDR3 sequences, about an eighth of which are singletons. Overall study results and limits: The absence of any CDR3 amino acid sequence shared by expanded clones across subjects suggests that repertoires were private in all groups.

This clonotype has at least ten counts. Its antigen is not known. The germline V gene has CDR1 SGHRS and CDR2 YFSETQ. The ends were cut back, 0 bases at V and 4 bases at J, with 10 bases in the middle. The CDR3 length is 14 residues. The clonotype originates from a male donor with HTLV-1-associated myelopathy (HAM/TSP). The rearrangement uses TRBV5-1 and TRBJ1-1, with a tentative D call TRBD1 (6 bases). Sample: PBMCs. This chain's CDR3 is CASSLDRVGTEAFF. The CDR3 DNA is TGCGCCAGCAGCTTGGACAGGGTCGGCACTGAAGCTTTCTTT.